Here is one T cell receptor beta chain with its context. This record belongs to a study of blood T cell repertoires in COVID-19. Here immunoSEQ multiplex PCR was the method, and the copy in TCRdb shows in-frame clones only, minus some. Seen here are about 130,000 clones, about 80% observed once, and the top ten hold roughly a tenth. Germline V CDR1 and CDR2: MNHNY, SVGAGI (reference sequence). The CDR3 covers 16 residues. The V end was cut by 0 bases, the J end by 0 bases, with 8 bases between. This chain joins TRBV6-6 and TRBJ1-4; no reliable D call. Sequencing used peripheral blood. The receptor comes from a human donor in a cohort sampled during active COVID-19. The DNA for the CDR3 is TGTGCCAGCAGTTACTCGGCCTTAACAACTAATGAAAAACTGTTTTTT. Amino acid sequence: CASSYSALTTNEKLFF.